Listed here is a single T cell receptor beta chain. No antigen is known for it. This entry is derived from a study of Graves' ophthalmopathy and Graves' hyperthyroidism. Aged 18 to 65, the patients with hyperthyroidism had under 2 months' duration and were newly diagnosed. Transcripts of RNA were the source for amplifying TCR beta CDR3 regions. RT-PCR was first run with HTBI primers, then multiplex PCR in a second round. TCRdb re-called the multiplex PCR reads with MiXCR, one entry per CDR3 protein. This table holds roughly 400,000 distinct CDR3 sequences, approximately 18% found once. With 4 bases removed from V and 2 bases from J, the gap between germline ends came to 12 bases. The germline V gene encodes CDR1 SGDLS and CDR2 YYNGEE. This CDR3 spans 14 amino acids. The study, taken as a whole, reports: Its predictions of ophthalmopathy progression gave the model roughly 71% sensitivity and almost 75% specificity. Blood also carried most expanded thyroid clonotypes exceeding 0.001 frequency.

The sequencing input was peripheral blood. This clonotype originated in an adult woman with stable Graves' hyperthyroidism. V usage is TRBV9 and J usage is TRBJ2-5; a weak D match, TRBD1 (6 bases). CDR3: CASSIRGGQETQYF. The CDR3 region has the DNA TGTGCCAGCAGCATTCGAGGGGGACAAGAGACCCAGTACTTC.